What follows are 18 T cell receptor beta chains derived from one specimen sequenced in a study of cytomegalovirus exposure and HLA in healthy donors. Vbeta (60) and Jbeta (13) primers were used in the PCR. Clones were sequenced by immunoSEQ multiplex PCR, and TCRdb holds only the in-frame ones, with some missing. The sample shows approximately 110,000 clones, and around 2.2% sits with its ten largest clones. Sequencing was carried out using PBMCs. The receptors originated from a man between 35 and 55 years old in good health and CMV-seronegative.

This rearrangement joins TRBV11-2 to TRBJ2-3; the D is unclear. V was trimmed by 1 base and J by 2 bases, leaving 13 bases between them. The CDR3 contains 16 residues. Germline loops: CDR1 SGHAT, CDR2 FQNNGV. In nucleotides, the CDR3 is TGTGCCAGCAGCTTAGTATCAGGAAAAGTCACAGATACGCAGTATTTT. Translation gives CASSLVSGKVTDTQYF. The full variable domain, in which reference TRBV11-2 and TRBJ2-3 provide the parts outside the CDR3, is EAGVAQSPRYKIIEKRQSVAFWCNPISGHATLYWYQQILGQGPKLLIQFQNNGVVDDSQLPKDRFSAERLKGVDSTLKIQPAKLEDSAVYLCASSLVSGKVTDTQYFGPGTRLTVL.

V usage is TRBV5-4 and J usage is TRBJ1-1; TRBD1 is a possible D gene (5 bases). The V gene's germline CDR1 is SGHNT and CDR2 YYREEE (reference sequence). The CDR3 consists of 13 residues. V lost 3 bases and J lost 1, with 7 bases in between. The CDR3 bases are TGTGCCAGCAGCTGGACACAGAACACTGAAGCTTTCTTT. Translating it yields CASSWTQNTEAFF. Variable domain in full (rest from reference TRBV5-4 and TRBJ1-1): ETGVTQSPTHLIKTRGQQVTLRCSSQSGHNTVSWYQQALGQGPQFIFQYYREEENGRGNFPPRFSGLQFPNYSSELNVNALELDDSALYLCASSWTQNTEAFFGQGTRLTVV.

This chain joins TRBV11-3 and TRBJ2-3, with 13 positions matching TRBD2. This CDR3 has 18 residues. Germline V CDR1 and CDR2: SGHNT, YENEEA. The junction had 13 bases not matched to a gene; V was cut back by 4 bases and J by 6 bases. CDR3 protein: CASSSRTSGSAGVDTQYF. As DNA, the CDR3 is TGTGCCAGCAGCTCCAGGACTAGCGGGAGTGCGGGCGTCGATACGCAGTATTTT.

The chain couples TRBV19 to TRBJ2-7, with TRBD1 matching over 7 bases. V shed 5 bases and J 6 bases; nucleotides not matched to a gene: 4. CDR3 length equals 12 residues. The germline V gene has CDR1 LNHDA and CDR2 SQIVND (reference sequence). Here the CDR3 DNA reads TGTGCCAGTAGTCCCTGGACAGGCGAGCAGTACTTC. This codes for CASSPWTGEQYF.

The chain uses TRBV7-6 and TRBJ2-3; 9 nucleotides agree with TRBD2. The germline V gene has CDR1 SGHVS and CDR2 FNYEAQ. The CDR3 extends over 16 amino acids. After removal of 4 bases from V and 4 bases from J, the junction contained 9 bases not matched to a gene. The CDR3 coding sequence is TGTGCCAGCAGCTCCCTTGCGGGAGGGAAGGCAGATACGCAGTATTTT. Encoded protein: CASSSLAGGKADTQYF. The variable domain in full, with the rest retrieved from reference TRBV7-6 and TRBJ2-3, is GAGVSQSPRYKVTKRGQDVALRCDPISGHVSLYWYRQALGQGPEFLTYFNYEAQQDKSGLPNDRFSAERPEGSISTLTIQRTEQRDSAMYRCASSSLAGGKADTQYFGPGTRLTVL.

The rearrangement joins TRBV10-3 to TRBJ2-7, with 16 positions matching TRBD2. CDR1 and CDR2 (germline): ENHRY, SYGVKD. The CDR3 is made up of 18 amino acids. V lost 5 bases, J lost 5 bases, and 12 bases stayed unmatched. CDR3 bases: TGTGCCATCAGTACCGGGACTAGCGGGAGGGCCCTAGTGCACGAGCAGTACTTC. Protein sequence: CAISTGTSGRALVHEQYF.

This chain connects TRBV7-9 to TRBJ1-4; D uncertain. From germline, CDR1 is SEHNR and CDR2 FQNEAQ (reference sequence). The CDR3 contains 13 residues. The V and J ends lost 1 base and 5 bases respectively, with 5 bases between them. The CDR3: CASSLGLNEKLFF. Written as DNA, the CDR3 is TGTGCCAGCAGCTTAGGTCTGAATGAAAAACTGTTTTTT.

The gene calls are TRBV2 and TRBJ1-1; D not certain. This CDR3 region has 14 residues. The V gene's germline CDR1 is SNHLY and CDR2 FYNNEI. V lost 4 bases and J lost 7, with 16 bases in between. The CDR3 DNA reads as TGTGCCAGCAGTGCTGCCAGCGGAGAGGATGAAGCTTTCTTT. It encodes CASSAASGEDEAFF.

The chain recombines TRBV6-1 with TRBJ2-7, with 9 bases identical to TRBD2. The V segment lost 4 bases and the J segment 2 bases; nucleotides outside the gene matches: 6. The CDR3 spans 15 residues. Germline CDR1 is MNHNS and CDR2 is SASEGT. The CDR3, as DNA: TGTGCCAGCAGTGGTGGGACTAGCTTTACCTACGAGCAGTACTTC. It yields the protein CASSGGTSFTYEQYF.

The genes are TRBV7-9 and TRBJ2-3; D might be TRBD2 (5 bases). Looked up from germline, CDR1 is SEHNR and CDR2 is FQNEAQ (reference sequence). V gave up 2 bases and J gave up 5 bases, with 17 bases separating them. This CDR3 has 16 residues. The CDR3 bases are TGTGCCAGCAGCTTAATGGGCTTCACTGAGGGAGATACGCAGTATTTT. Amino acid sequence: CASSLMGFTEGDTQYF. Based on the CDR3 plus reference TRBV7-9 and TRBJ2-3, the full variable domain is DTGVSQNPRHKITKRGQNVTFRCDPISEHNRLYWYRQTLGQGPEFLTYFQNEAQLEKSRLLSDRFSAERPKGSFSTLEIQRTEQGDSAMYLCASSLMGFTEGDTQYFGPGTRLTVL.

V is TRBV9 and J is TRBJ2-2; 7 nucleotides match TRBD2. The trim removed 3 bases at V and 3 bases at J, leaving 8 bases unmatched. This CDR3 is 16 amino acids long. Germline lookup yields CDR1 SGDLS and CDR2 YYNGEE. CDR3 in DNA: TGTGCCAGCAGCGCCGAGGGACTATTCCACACCGGGGAGCTGTTTTTT. Translating it yields CASSAEGLFHTGELFF.

J is TRBJ1-5 and V is TRBV19; TRBD1 might be the D (6 bases). Germline V gives CDR1 LNHDA, CDR2 SQIVND (reference sequence). Trimming removed 6 bases from V and 2 bases from J, with 17 bases in between. This CDR3 is 16 amino acids long. The CDR3 DNA reads as TGTGCCAGTAGCACCCTGACAGGCGTGGGCAATCAGCCCCAGCATTTT. Translation: CASSTLTGVGNQPQHF.

The V gene is TRBV11-2, the J gene TRBJ1-2; D gene ambiguous. V gave up 5 bases and J gave up 3 bases, with 10 bases separating them. Germline CDR1 is SGHAT and CDR2 is FQNNGV. The CDR3 has 13 residues. CDR3 nucleotides: TGTGCCAGCAGCCTCGGGTCTGACTATGGCTACACCTTC. Translation: CASSLGSDYGYTF. The full variable domain, its missing parts supplied by reference TRBV11-2 and TRBJ1-2, is EAGVAQSPRYKIIEKRQSVAFWCNPISGHATLYWYQQILGQGPKLLIQFQNNGVVDDSQLPKDRFSAERLKGVDSTLKIQPAKLEDSAVYLCASSLGSDYGYTFGSGTRLTVV.

V is TRBV5-8 and J is TRBJ2-1; tentative D call: TRBD2 (5 bases). V lost 4 bases and J lost 7, with 18 bases in between. This CDR3 contains 15 residues. The germline V gene has CDR1 SGHTS and CDR2 YDEGEE. The CDR3 here is CASSPERNPFNEQFF. The CDR3 DNA reads TGTGCCAGCAGCCCTGAGCGGAACCCCTTTAATGAGCAGTTCTTC.

The rearrangement uses TRBV28 and TRBJ2-5, with a weak D call TRBD1 (5 bases). This CDR3 contains 14 residues. V was pared by 3 bases and J by 7 bases, with 15 bases between. Germline V lookup: CDR1 MDHEN, CDR2 SYDVKM. The CDR3 DNA is TGTGCCAGCAGTTTGTCCCAGGGTTCTGGGACCCAGTACTTC. This sequence encodes CASSLSQGSGTQYF.

The gene calls are TRBV5-4 and TRBJ2-2; 8 nucleotides match TRBD2. Germline loops: CDR1 SGHNT, CDR2 YYREEE (reference sequence). The CDR3 runs to 16 residues. The junction had 6 bases not matched to a gene; V was cut back by 5 bases and J by 0 bases. The CDR3 is CASSSGGNPNTGELFF. The CDR3 nucleotides read TGTGCCAGCAGTTCGGGGGGGAACCCGAACACCGGGGAGCTGTTTTTT.

The CDR3 spells CASSGDSNTEAFF. The CDR3 DNA reads TGTGCCAGCAGCGGGGACAGCAACACTGAAGCTTTCTTT. V gene TRBV2 combines with J gene TRBJ1-1; TRBD1 aligns across 7 bases. The junction had 3 bases not matched to a gene; V was cut back by 6 bases and J by 2 bases. The CDR3 is made up of 13 amino acids. The germline CDR1 and CDR2 sequences are SNHLY and FYNNEI.

V gene TRBV27 combines with J gene TRBJ1-4; a weak D match, TRBD1 (6 bases). From germline, CDR1 is MNHEY and CDR2 SMNVEV (reference sequence). The V and J ends lost 2 bases and 5 bases respectively, with 12 bases between them. The CDR3 is 15 residues long. This chain's CDR3 is CASSLVGHWNEKLFF. The CDR3 DNA follows: TGTGCCAGCAGTTTAGTGGGACACTGGAATGAAAAACTGTTTTTT.